Following are 13 T cell receptor beta chains from one sample sequenced in a study of blood T cell repertoires in COVID-19. Only in-frame clones appear in the TCRdb table, and some are missing; sequencing was by immunoSEQ multiplex PCR. The sample lists 62,000 or so clones, 75% to 90% occurring once. The sample was peripheral blood. The receptors were gathered from a man in his fifties or sixties with acute or convalescent COVID-19.

The chain couples TRBV2 to TRBJ1-2; TRBD1 might be the D (6 bases). Germline-derived CDR1 and CDR2 are SNHLY and FYNNEI. Trimming removed 4 bases at V and 3 bases at J, with 9 bases between. The CDR3 is 13 amino acids. CDR3 sequence: CASSGSGDYGYTF. In DNA form, the CDR3 reads TGTGCCAGCAGTGGTTCAGGGGACTATGGCTACACCTTC.

V usage is TRBV14 and J usage is TRBJ2-3; 13 bases align to TRBD2. V shed 3 bases and J 4 bases; nucleotides not matched to a gene: 7. CDR3 length: 17 residues. Germline values: CDR1 SGHDN, CDR2 FVKESK. CDR3 DNA sequence: TGTGCCAGCAGCCACCCCGGGACTAGCGGGATCGCAGATACGCAGTATTTT. This sequence encodes CASSHPGTSGIADTQYF.

V usage is TRBV4-3 and J usage is TRBJ1-2; 9 positions agree with TRBD1. The CDR3 consists of 14 residues. V was pared by 7 bases and J by 2 bases, with 5 bases of the junction left unmatched. The V gene's germline CDR1 is LGHNA and CDR2 YSLEER. CDR3 nucleotide sequence: TGCGCCAGCAAATACACAGGGGGCAACTATGGCTACACCTTC. This translates into CASKYTGGNYGYTF.

The gene calls are TRBV9 and TRBJ1-2, with D perhaps TRBD1 (6 bases). The CDR3 contains 15 residues. The V end lost 1 base, the J end lost 3 bases, and 13 bases lay between the germline ends. Germline V gives CDR1 SGDLS, CDR2 YYNGEE. The CDR3 nucleotides are TGTGCCAGCAGCGTAAGACAGGCAGGGGACTATGGCTACACCTTC. Translating gives CASSVRQAGDYGYTF.

The rearrangement links TRBV6-5 to TRBJ1-4; no clear D. Germline values: CDR1 MNHEY, CDR2 SVGAGI. V was cut by 10 bases and J by 8 bases, with 11 bases left in between. The CDR3 covers 11 residues. Here the CDR3 reads CATTTGEKLFF. Written as DNA, the CDR3 is TGTGCCACCACGACGGGGGAAAAACTGTTTTTT.

The chain combines TRBV7-9 with TRBJ2-3; 7 bases align to TRBD2. CDR1 and CDR2 from the germline V gene are SEHNR and FQNEAQ (reference sequence). The CDR3 loop spans 17 amino acids. Unmatched junction bases numbered 12, after V lost 3 bases and J lost 3 bases. The CDR3 loop reads CASSFRGGRALTDTQYF. The CDR3 DNA is TGTGCCAGCAGCTTTCGAGGTGGGAGGGCCCTTACAGATACGCAGTATTTT.

The chain is built from TRBV7-9 and TRBJ2-7; 12 bases match TRBD2. This CDR3 region has 16 residues. Germline V gene data show CDR1 as SEHNR and CDR2 as FQNEAQ (reference sequence). Unmatched junction bases numbered 4, after V lost 4 bases and J lost 0 bases. The CDR3 region has the DNA TGTGCCAGCAGCTCAACTAGCGGGAGGATCTCCTACGAGCAGTACTTC. Translating gives CASSSTSGRISYEQYF.

This clone was detected only once. The J gene is TRBJ2-1, the V gene TRBV11-3; D is possibly TRBD1 (6 bases). The CDR3 is 16 amino acids. The germline CDR1 and CDR2 sequences are SGHNT and YENEEA. Trimming cost V 3 bases and J 5 bases, with 17 bases left between them. The CDR3 loop reads CASSFIGTRWDNEQFF. For the CDR3, the DNA is TGTGCCAGCAGCTTTATCGGGACAAGGTGGGACAATGAGCAGTTCTTC.

This clone was seen a few times. The chain carries TRBV5-4 and TRBJ1-2, with TRBD1 matching over 8 bases. V lost 4 bases, J lost 1 base, and 6 bases stayed unmatched. CDR3 length: 15 amino acids. The germline CDR1 and CDR2 sequences are SGHNT and YYREEE (reference sequence). Written as DNA, the CDR3 is TGTGCCAGCAGCAAGGACAGGGCTCATAACTATGGCTACACCTTC. Translated: CASSKDRAHNYGYTF.

The V and J genes are TRBV6-2 or TRBV6-3 and TRBJ2-2, with TRBD1 matching 7 bases. This CDR3 region has 15 residues. After removal of 0 bases from V and 3 bases from J, the junction contained 1 base not matched to a gene. Looked up from germline, CDR1 is MNHEY and CDR2 is SVGEGT. The CDR3 DNA is TGTGCCAGCAGTTACTCTACAGGGGACACCGGGGAGCTGTTTTTT. Protein product: CASSYSTGDTGELFF.

The chain is built from TRBV6-2 or TRBV6-3 and TRBJ2-2, with 10 bases aligning to TRBD2. Per germline, CDR1 MNHEY and CDR2 SVGEGT. The trim removed 4 bases at V and 6 bases at J, leaving 11 bases unmatched. The CDR3 contains 17 residues. CDR3 nucleotide sequence: TGTGCCAGCAGTTCCTCGGGACTAGCGAATGGGTCCGGGGAGCTGTTTTTT. Protein: CASSSSGLANGSGELFF.

This chain joins TRBV6-4 and TRBJ2-2; D is ambiguous. This CDR3 region has 13 residues. V lost 4 bases and J 7 bases, leaving 10 bases between the germline ends. In germline, CDR1 is MRHNA, CDR2 SNTAGT. The CDR3 DNA reads as TGTGCCAGCAGTGCCCATTTCGGCGGGGAGCTGTTTTTT. It yields the protein CASSAHFGGELFF.

The chain's CDR3 is CASSSGTEIEAFF. The CDR3 nucleotides read TGTGCCAGCAGTTCGGGGACAGAGATTGAAGCTTTCTTT. J is TRBJ1-1 and V is TRBV12-3 or TRBV12-4, with TRBD1 matching over 7 bases. The CDR3 length is 13 residues. With 4 bases clipped from V and 7 bases from J, the junction kept 6 bases outside the gene matches.